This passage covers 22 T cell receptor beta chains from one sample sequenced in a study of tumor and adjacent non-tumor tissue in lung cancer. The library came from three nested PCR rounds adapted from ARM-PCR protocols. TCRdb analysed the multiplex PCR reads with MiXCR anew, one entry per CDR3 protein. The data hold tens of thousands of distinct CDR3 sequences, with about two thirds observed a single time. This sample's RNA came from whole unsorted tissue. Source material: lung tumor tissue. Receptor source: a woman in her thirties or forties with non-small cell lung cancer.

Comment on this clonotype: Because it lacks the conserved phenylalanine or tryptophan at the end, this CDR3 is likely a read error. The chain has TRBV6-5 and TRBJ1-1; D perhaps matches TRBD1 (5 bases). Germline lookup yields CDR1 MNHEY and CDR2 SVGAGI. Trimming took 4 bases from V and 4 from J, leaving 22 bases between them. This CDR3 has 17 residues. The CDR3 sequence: CASSSRGDAGRATEAFY. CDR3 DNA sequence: TGTGCCAGCAGTTCCCGAGGGGACGCAGGCCGTGCCACTGAAGCTTTCTAT.

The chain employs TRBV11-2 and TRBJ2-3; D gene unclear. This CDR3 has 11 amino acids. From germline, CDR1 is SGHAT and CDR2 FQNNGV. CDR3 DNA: TGTACCAACAGTTTATCAGATACGCAGTATTTT. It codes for CTNSLSDTQYF.

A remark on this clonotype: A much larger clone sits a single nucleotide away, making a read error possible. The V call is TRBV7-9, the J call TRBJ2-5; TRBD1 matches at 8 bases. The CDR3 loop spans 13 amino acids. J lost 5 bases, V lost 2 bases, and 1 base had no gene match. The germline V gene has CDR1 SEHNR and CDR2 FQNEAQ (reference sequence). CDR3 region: CASSLRTGETQYF. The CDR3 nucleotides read TGTGCCAGCAGCTTAAGGACAGGGGAGACCCAGTACTTC.

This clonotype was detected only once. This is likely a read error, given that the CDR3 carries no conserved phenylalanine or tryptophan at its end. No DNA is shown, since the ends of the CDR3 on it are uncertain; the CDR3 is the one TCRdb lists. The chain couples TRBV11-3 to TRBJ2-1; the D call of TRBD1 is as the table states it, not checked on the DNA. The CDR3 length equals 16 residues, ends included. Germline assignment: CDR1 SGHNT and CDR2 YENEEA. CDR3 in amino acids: CVSRPGSGQGPNEQLV.

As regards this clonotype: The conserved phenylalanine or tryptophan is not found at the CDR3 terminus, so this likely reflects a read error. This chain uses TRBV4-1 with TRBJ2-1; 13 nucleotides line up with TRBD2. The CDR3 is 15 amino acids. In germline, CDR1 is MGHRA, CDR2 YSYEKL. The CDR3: CTSRGLAGSYNEQFL. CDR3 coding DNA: TGCACCAGCAGGGGACTAGCGGGAAGCTACAATGAGCAGTTCCTC.

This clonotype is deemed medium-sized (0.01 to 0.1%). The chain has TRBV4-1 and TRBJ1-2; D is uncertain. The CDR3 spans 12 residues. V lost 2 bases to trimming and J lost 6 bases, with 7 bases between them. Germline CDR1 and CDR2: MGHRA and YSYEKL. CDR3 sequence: CASSQRGHGYTF. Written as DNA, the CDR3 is TGCGCCAGCAGCCAACGAGGTCATGGCTACACCTTC.

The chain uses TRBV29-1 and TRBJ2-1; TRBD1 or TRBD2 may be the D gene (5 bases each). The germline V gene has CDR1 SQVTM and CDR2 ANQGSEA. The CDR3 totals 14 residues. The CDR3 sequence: CSVAGISRGKEQFF. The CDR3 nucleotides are TGCAGTGTCGCAGGGATTAGCCGGGGCAAGGAGCAGTTCTTC.

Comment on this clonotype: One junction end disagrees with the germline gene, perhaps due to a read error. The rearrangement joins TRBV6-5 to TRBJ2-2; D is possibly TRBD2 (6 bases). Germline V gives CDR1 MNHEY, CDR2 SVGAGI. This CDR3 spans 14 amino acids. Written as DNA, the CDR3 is TGTGCCAGCAGACTAGCTCCGGACACCGGGGAGCCGTTTTTT. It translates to CASRLAPDTGEPFF.

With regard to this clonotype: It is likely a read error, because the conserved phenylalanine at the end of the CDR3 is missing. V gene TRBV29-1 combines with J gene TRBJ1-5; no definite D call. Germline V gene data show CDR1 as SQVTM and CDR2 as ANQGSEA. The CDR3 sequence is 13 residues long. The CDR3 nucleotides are TGCAGCGTTGCGAGGGCTCCTAATCAACCCCAGCATTAT. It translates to CSVARAPNQPQHY.

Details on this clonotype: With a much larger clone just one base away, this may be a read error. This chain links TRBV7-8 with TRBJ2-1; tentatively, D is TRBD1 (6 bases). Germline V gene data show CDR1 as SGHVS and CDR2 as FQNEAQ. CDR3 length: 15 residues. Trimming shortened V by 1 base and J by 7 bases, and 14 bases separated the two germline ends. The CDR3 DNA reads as TGTGCCAGCAGCTTAGGAGGCAGGGGACGAAATGAGCAGTTCTTC. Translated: CASSLGGRGRNEQFF.

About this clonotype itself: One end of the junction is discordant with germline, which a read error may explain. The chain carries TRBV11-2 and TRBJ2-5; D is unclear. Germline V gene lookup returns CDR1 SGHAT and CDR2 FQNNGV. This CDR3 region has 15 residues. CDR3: CVSSLFTGIQETQYF. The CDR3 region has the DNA TGTGTCAGCAGCTTATTCACCGGAATCCAAGAGACCCAGTACTTC.

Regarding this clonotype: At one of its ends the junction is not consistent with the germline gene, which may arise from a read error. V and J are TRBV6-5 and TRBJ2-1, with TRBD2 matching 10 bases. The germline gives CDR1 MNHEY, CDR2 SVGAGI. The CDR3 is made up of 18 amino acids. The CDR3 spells CASSPRAFSGRNGYEQFF. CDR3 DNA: TGTGCAAGCAGTCCGCGAGCTTTTAGCGGGAGGAACGGCTATGAGCAGTTCTTC.

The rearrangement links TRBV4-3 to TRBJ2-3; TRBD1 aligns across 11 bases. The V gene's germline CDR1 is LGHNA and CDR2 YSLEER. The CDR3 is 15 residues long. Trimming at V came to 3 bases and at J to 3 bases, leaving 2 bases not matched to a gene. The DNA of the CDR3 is TGCGCCAGCAGCCAGGGACAGGGGGTAACAGATACGCAGTATTTT. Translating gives CASSQGQGVTDTQYF.

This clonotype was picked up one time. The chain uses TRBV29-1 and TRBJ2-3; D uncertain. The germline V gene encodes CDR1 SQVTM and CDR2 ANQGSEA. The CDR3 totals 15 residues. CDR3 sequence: CSFAASEVGTDTQYF. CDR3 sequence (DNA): TGCAGTTTTGCGGCGAGTGAGGTCGGGACAGATACGCAGTATTTT.

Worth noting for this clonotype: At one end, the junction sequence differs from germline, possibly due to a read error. The CDR3 protein is CASSLGLYANRGRGETQHF. The CDR3 nucleotides are TGTGCCAGCAGCTTAGGGCTATACGCGAACAGGGGGCGCGGAGAGACACAGCACTTC. V is TRBV11-2 and J is TRBJ2-5, with 9 bases matching TRBD1. Germline CDR1 is SGHAT and CDR2 is FQNNGV. This CDR3 has 19 residues.

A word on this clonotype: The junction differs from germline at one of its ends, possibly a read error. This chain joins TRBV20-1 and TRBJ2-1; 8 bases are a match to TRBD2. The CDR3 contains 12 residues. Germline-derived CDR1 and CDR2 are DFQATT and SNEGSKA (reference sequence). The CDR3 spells CSPGGGDYEQLF. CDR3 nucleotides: TGCAGTCCCGGGGGGGGGGACTATGAGCAGTTATTC.

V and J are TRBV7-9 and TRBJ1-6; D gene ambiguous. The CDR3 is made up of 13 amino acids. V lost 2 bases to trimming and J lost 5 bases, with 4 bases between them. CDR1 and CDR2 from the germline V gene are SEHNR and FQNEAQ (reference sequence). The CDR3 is CASSLWDNSPLHF. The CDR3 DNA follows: TGTGCCAGCAGCTTATGGGATAATTCACCCCTCCACTTT.

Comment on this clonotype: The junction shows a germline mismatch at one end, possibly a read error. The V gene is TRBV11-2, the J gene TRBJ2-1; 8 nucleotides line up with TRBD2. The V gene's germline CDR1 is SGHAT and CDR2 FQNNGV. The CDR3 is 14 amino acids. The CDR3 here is CASNLGTSYNEQLF. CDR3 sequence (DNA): TGTGCCAGCAACTTAGGGACTAGTTACAATGAGCAGCTCTTC.

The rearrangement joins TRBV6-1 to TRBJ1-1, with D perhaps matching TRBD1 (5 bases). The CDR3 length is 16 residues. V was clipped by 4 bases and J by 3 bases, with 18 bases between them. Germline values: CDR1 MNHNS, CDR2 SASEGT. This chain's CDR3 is CASSGPTWGGDTEAFF. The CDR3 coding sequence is TGTGCCAGCAGTGGACCGACTTGGGGAGGGGACACTGAAGCTTTCTTT.

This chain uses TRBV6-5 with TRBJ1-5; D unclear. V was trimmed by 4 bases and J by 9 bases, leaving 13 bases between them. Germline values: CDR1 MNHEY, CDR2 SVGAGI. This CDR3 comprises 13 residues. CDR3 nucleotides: TGTGCCAGCAGTTCCTCCCCAGATCTGCCCCAGCATTTT. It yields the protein CASSSSPDLPQHF.

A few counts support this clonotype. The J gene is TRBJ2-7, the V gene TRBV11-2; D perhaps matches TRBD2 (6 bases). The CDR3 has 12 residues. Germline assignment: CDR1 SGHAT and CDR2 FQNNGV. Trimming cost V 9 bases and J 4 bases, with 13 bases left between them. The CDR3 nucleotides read TGTGCCAGTAGCGCGGACTATTACGAGCAGTACTTC. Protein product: CASSADYYEQYF. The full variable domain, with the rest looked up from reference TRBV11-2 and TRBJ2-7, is EAGVAQSPRYKIIEKRQSVAFWCNPISGHATLYWYQQILGQGPKLLIQFQNNGVVDDSQLPKDRFSAERLKGVDSTLKIQPAKLEDSAVYLCASSADYYEQYFGPGTRLTVT.

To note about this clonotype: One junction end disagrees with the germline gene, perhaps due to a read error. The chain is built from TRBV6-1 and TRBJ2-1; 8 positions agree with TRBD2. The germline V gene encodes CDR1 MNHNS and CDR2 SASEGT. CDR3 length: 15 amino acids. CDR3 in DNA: TGTGCCGGCAGTGAGGGGACTAGTGGGGTTGGTGAGCAGTTCTTC. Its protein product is CAGSEGTSGVGEQFF.